A selection of T cell receptor beta chains follows, all from one sample in a study of blood T cell repertoires in COVID-19. TCRdb keeps only in-frame clones here, not all; method: immunoSEQ multiplex PCR. Of around 160,000 clones listed, around 84% were seen once; the top ten hold less than 6%. Sequenced material: PBMCs or T cells enriched from blood (not recorded which). The receptors were gathered from a woman between 45 and 65 years old who had been exposed to COVID-19. Each CDR3 is given with its conserved first and last residue. A D gene is named only where the DNA matches it firmly. A row's size may be missing; if present it is once, few, many or a size class.

abundance	v_gene	j_gene	d_gene	CDR3aa	CDR3nt
-	TRBV27	TRBJ2-2	-	CASRSARGTNTGELFF	TGTGCCAGCCGGAGCGCCAGGGGCACTAACACCGGGGAGCTGTTTTTT
once	TRBV5-1	TRBJ2-2	TRBD2	CASSRAGGPGTGELFF	TGCGCCAGCAGCCGAGCGGGGGGGCCGGGCACCGGGGAGCTGTTTTTT
once	TRBV29-1	TRBJ2-5	TRBD2	CSLQRGIRGETQYF	TGCAGCTTACAGCGGGGGATACGGGGGGAGACCCAGTACTTC
-	TRBV7-8	TRBJ2-3	TRBD2	CASSLGLAGGGDTQYF	TGTGCCAGCAGCTTAGGGCTAGCGGGAGGTGGGGATACGCAGTATTTT
-	TRBV2	TRBJ2-7	-	CASSARGTVEQYF	TGTGCCAGCAGTGCCCGCGGGACGGTCGAGCAGTACTTC
-	TRBV11-2	TRBJ1-4	-	CASSFGANEKLFF	TGTGCCAGCAGCTTTGGGGCGAATGAAAAACTGTTTTTT
-	TRBV2	TRBJ1-1	-	CASRGVRGDTEAFF	TGTGCCAGCAGGGGGGTGCGGGGTGACACTGAAGCTTTCTTT
-	TRBV4-3	TRBJ1-1	TRBD1	CASSHTTGAVTEAFF	TGCGCCAGCAGCCATACGACAGGGGCGGTCACTGAAGCTTTCTTT
-	TRBV9	TRBJ1-1	-	CASSVQGLMNTEAFF	TGTGCCAGCAGCGTGCAGGGCCTCATGAACACTGAAGCTTTCTTT
-	TRBV2	TRBJ1-6	-	CASSVNQGISPLHF	TGTGCCAGCAGTGTTAACCAGGGAATTTCACCCCTCCACTTT
-	TRBV12-5	TRBJ2-6	-	CASGFIRGSGANVLTF	TGTGCTAGTGGTTTTATACGGGGCTCTGGGGCCAACGTCCTGACTTTC
-	TRBV10-3	TRBJ1-2	-	CAIRETANYGYTF	TGTGCCATCAGAGAGACAGCCAACTATGGCTACACCTTC
once	TRBV7-6	TRBJ1-1	TRBD1	CASSPGQGAEAFF	TGTGCCAGCAGCCCCGGACAGGGAGCTGAAGCTTTCTTT
once	TRBV7-9	TRBJ2-1	TRBD2	CASSLTSGGSSYNEQFF	TGTGCCAGCAGCTTAACTAGCGGGGGAAGCTCCTACAATGAGCAGTTCTTC
-	TRBV7-2	TRBJ2-7	-	CASSLERAYEQYF	TGTGCCAGCAGCTTAGAGCGGGCGTACGAGCAGTACTTC
-	TRBV19	TRBJ1-5	TRBD1	CASRVQGARGQPQHF	TGTGCCAGTAGGGTACAGGGGGCAAGAGGTCAGCCCCAGCATTTT
-	TRBV19	TRBJ2-4	TRBD2	CASSIWEGLAKNIQYF	TGTGCCAGTAGTATATGGGAGGGCTTAGCCAAAAACATTCAGTACTTC
-	TRBV5-4	TRBJ1-1	-	CASSNYLMRGSNTEAFF	TGTGCCAGCAGCAATTACCTTATGCGGGGGTCAAACACTGAAGCTTTCTTT
-	TRBV27	TRBJ1-1	-	CASGRGTTRNTEAFF	TGTGCCAGCGGAAGGGGGACCACTAGGAACACTGAAGCTTTCTTT
-	TRBV6-2/TRBV6-3	TRBJ1-1	-	CASSYSAGAYTEAFF	TGTGCCAGCAGCTACTCGGCAGGGGCCTACACTGAAGCTTTCTTT
-	TRBV7-2	TRBJ2-7	TRBD2	CASSLAGTSGYEQYF	TGTGCCAGCAGCTTAGCGGGGACTAGCGGCTACGAGCAGTACTTC
-	TRBV5-1	TRBJ1-6	-	CASSFGEGSYNSPLHF	TGCGCCAGCAGCTTCGGGGAGGGCTCCTATAATTCACCCCTCCACTTT
-	TRBV21-1	TRBJ2-1	-	CASSKGGTGGYNEQFF	TGTGCCAGCAGCAAAGGAGGGACAGGGGGCTACAATGAGCAGTTCTTC
-	TRBV28	TRBJ1-6	TRBD1	CASSKGTGRRNSPLHF	TGTGCCAGCAGCAAAGGGACAGGGCGTCGTAATTCACCCCTCCACTTT
-	TRBV13	TRBJ1-1	TRBD1	CASSFRTGNTEAFF	TGTGCCAGCAGCTTTCGGACAGGGAACACTGAAGCTTTCTTT
-	TRBV5-1	TRBJ1-4	-	CASSLASSQGSSEKLFF	TGCGCCAGCAGCTTGGCAAGTAGTCAGGGGAGCTCAGAAAAACTGTTTTTT
-	TRBV20-1	TRBJ2-1	TRBD2	CSASVTSGNNEQFF	TGCAGTGCTAGTGTGACTAGCGGTAACAATGAGCAGTTCTTC
-	TRBV27	TRBJ1-4	TRBD1	CASSLSTRTGRNEKLFF	TGTGCCAGCAGTTTATCAACCCGGACAGGGAGGAATGAAAAACTGTTTTTT
-	TRBV9	TRBJ2-3	-	CASSVYRDTQYF	TGTGCCAGCAGCGTATACAGGGATACGCAGTATTTT
-	TRBV5-1	TRBJ1-2	TRBD1	CASRPGTGGIQPYGYTF	TGCGCCAGCAGGCCCGGGACAGGGGGCATCCAGCCCTATGGCTACACCTTC
once	TRBV6-5	TRBJ1-1	-	CASSRPGQNTEAFF	TGTGCCAGCAGCCGGCCGGGACAGAACACTGAAGCTTTCTTT
-	TRBV24-1	TRBJ2-6	-	CATSLGNGTGANVLTF	TGTGCCACCAGTTTGGGCAATGGAACTGGGGCCAACGTCCTGACTTTC
-	TRBV29-1	TRBJ2-7	TRBD1	CSVQGAYEQYF	TGCAGCGTCCAGGGGGCCTACGAGCAGTACTTC
-	TRBV11-3	TRBJ2-5	TRBD2	CASSPGLAGATQYF	TGTGCCAGCAGCCCTGGACTAGCGGGGGCGACCCAGTACTTC
-	TRBV5-1	TRBJ1-4	-	CASSLTQLTNEKLFF	TGCGCCAGCAGCTTGACGCAACTTACTAATGAAAAACTGTTTTTT
-	TRBV19	TRBJ2-7	TRBD1	CASSPRDRVHEQYF	TGTGCCAGTAGTCCCCGGGACAGGGTCCACGAGCAGTACTTC
-	TRBV5-4	TRBJ1-2	TRBD1	CASREGTGSWGGYTF	TGTGCCAGCAGGGAGGGGACAGGGTCATGGGGAGGCTACACCTTC
-	TRBV4-1	TRBJ2-2	-	CASSQGLNTGELFF	TGCGCCAGCAGCCAGGGACTGAACACCGGGGAGCTGTTTTTT
few	TRBV5-1	TRBJ2-2	-	CASSRTSGATGELFF	TGCGCCAGCAGCCGGACGTCAGGGGCCACCGGGGAGCTGTTTTTT
-	TRBV21-1	TRBJ2-7	-	CASSKGGEGQGLSYEQYF	TGTGCCAGCAGCAAAGGTGGGGAGGGACAGGGGTTATCCTACGAGCAGTACTTC
-	TRBV6-1	TRBJ1-2	-	CASSESWAGQGYTF	TGTGCCAGCAGTGAAAGCTGGGCAGGGCAAGGCTACACCTTC
-	TRBV7-2	TRBJ1-3	-	CASSPRGGNTIYF	TGTGCCAGCAGCCCTAGGGGGGGAAACACCATATATTTT
-	TRBV5-4	TRBJ2-7	TRBD1	CASSLEGQRYEQYF	TGTGCCAGCAGCTTGGAGGGACAGAGATACGAGCAGTACTTC
once	TRBV6-5	TRBJ1-2	TRBD1	CASSRAGTAGYTF	TGTGCCAGCAGTCGGGCCGGGACAGCTGGCTACACCTTC
once	TRBV7-2	TRBJ2-7	TRBD1	CASSSRTGGFYEQYF	TGTGCCAGCAGCTCCCGGACAGGGGGATTCTACGAGCAGTACTTC
-	TRBV7-6	TRBJ1-5	TRBD1	CASSLDVGTVSNQPQHF	TGTGCCAGCAGCTTAGACGTTGGGACAGTAAGCAATCAGCCCCAGCATTTT
once	TRBV12-3/TRBV12-4	TRBJ2-1	TRBD1	CASRGQGTYEQFF	TGTGCCAGCAGGGGACAGGGTACGTATGAGCAGTTCTTC
once	TRBV6-5	TRBJ1-1	TRBD1	CASTHRQGRFAEAFF	TGTGCCAGCACCCACAGACAGGGGCGTTTCGCTGAAGCTTTCTTT
-	TRBV30	TRBJ2-7	TRBD1	CAWSVLQGETGQYF	TGTGCCTGGAGTGTACTACAGGGGGAAACGGGGCAGTACTTC
-	TRBV9	TRBJ2-2	-	CASREANTGELFF	TGTGCCAGCAGGGAGGCGAACACCGGGGAGCTGTTTTTT
-	TRBV27	TRBJ2-1	TRBD2	CASSLSWTSGGRHNEQFF	TGTGCCAGCAGTTTATCGTGGACTAGCGGGGGGCGCCACAATGAGCAGTTCTTC